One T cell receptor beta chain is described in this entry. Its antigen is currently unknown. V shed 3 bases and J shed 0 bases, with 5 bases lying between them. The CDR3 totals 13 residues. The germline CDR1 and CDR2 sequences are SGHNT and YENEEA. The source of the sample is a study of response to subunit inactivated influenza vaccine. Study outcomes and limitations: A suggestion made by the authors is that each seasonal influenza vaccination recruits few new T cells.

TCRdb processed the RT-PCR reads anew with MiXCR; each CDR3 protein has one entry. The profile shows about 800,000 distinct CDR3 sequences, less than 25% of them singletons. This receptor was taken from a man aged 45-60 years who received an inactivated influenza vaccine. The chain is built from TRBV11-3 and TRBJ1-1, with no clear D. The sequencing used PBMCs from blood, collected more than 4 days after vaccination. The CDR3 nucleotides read TGTGCCAGCAGCTTTAGCATGAACACTGAAGCTTTCTTT. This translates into CASSFSMNTEAFF.